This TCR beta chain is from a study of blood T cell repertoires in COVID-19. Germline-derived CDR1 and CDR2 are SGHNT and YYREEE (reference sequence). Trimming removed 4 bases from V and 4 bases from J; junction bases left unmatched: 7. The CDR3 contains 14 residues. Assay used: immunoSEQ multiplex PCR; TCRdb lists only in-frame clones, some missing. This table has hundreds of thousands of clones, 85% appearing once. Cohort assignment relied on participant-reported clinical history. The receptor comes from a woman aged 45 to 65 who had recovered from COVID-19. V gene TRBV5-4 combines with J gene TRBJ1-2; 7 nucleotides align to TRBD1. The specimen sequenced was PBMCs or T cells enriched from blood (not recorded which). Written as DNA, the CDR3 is TGTGCCAGCAGCCGAGGGGGCACTATCTATGGCTACACCTTC. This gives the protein CASSRGGTIYGYTF.